The rows below give T cell receptor beta chains drawn from one sample of a study of blood T cell repertoires in COVID-19. Here immunoSEQ multiplex PCR was the method, and the copy in TCRdb shows in-frame clones only, minus some. The sample carries 30,000 to 35,000 clones, about 93% recorded once. The specimen sequenced was peripheral blood. The source is a human donor in a cohort sampled during active COVID-19. The CDR3 runs from the conserved cysteine through the conserved F or W. Each record gives: clone size, D gene, V gene, J gene, CDR3 length, CDR3 protein, CDR3 DNA. A D gene is named only where the DNA matches it firmly. The size field is filled for only some rows; it gives once, few, many or a size class.

few,.,TRBV7-9,TRBJ1-1,15,CASSPRDTMNTEAFF,TGTGCCAGCAGCCCTCGGGACACCATGAACACTGAAGCTTTCTTT
.,.,TRBV12-5,TRBJ1-5,12,CASGQGIRPQHF,TGTGCTAGTGGCCAGGGAATTCGGCCCCAGCATTTT
.,TRBD1,TRBV5-4,TRBJ2-1,14,CAVLQGGSYNEQFF,TGTGCCGTATTACAGGGGGGTAGCTACAATGAGCAGTTCTTC
.,TRBD1,TRBV7-9,TRBJ1-1,15,CASSLTGGRGTEAFF,TGTGCCAGCAGCTTGACAGGGGGCCGAGGCACTGAAGCTTTCTTT
.,.,TRBV15,TRBJ1-6,15,CATSRDRIGGSPLHF,TGTGCCACCAGCAGAGATCGAATCGGGGGTTCACCCCTCCACTTT
.,.,TRBV3-1/TRBV3-2,TRBJ2-1,19,CASSPYFPIIGGSYNEQFF,TGTGCCAGCAGCCCCTACTTCCCCATCATCGGCGGCTCCTACAATGAGCAGTTCTTC
once,.,TRBV7-2,TRBJ2-7,14,CASSLDPVSYEQYF,TGTGCCAGCAGCTTAGACCCGGTCTCCTACGAGCAGTACTTC
.,.,TRBV7-6,TRBJ1-5,15,CASSPQGGKNQPQHF,TGTGCCAGCAGCCCCCAGGGTGGGAAGAATCAGCCCCAGCATTTT
few,.,TRBV7-9,TRBJ2-7,12,CASSSDFYEQYF,TGTGCCAGCAGCTCAGACTTCTACGAGCAGTACTTC
.,TRBD1,TRBV5-1,TRBJ1-1,15,CASSFGGQGDTEAFF,TGCGCCAGCAGCTTCGGAGGGCAGGGGGACACTGAAGCTTTCTTT
.,TRBD1,TRBV29-1,TRBJ1-1,11,CSVDRGTEAFF,TGCAGCGTTGACAGGGGGACTGAAGCTTTCTTT
.,.,TRBV7-9,TRBJ2-1,15,CASSPSPSAYNEQFF,TGTGCCAGCAGCCCGTCTCCATCGGCCTACAATGAGCAGTTCTTC
.,TRBD1,TRBV6-4,TRBJ1-2,13,CASSDSTGGGYTF,TGTGCCAGCAGTGACTCGACAGGGGGCGGCTACACCTTC
.,TRBD1,TRBV5-1,TRBJ2-7,13,CASSLGQGDEQYF,TGCGCCAGCAGCTTGGGGCAGGGGGATGAGCAGTACTTC
.,.,TRBV29-1,TRBJ1-2,10,CSVEQDYHTF,TGCAGCGTTGAACAGGATTACCACACCTTC
.,.,TRBV29-1,TRBJ1-1,11,CSVAVNTEAFF,TGCAGCGTTGCAGTGAACACTGAAGCTTTCTTT
.,TRBD1,TRBV29-1,TRBJ2-1,14,CSSYGRTGVNEQFF,TGCAGCAGCTATGGCAGGACAGGGGTCAATGAGCAGTTCTTC
.,.,TRBV7-9,TRBJ2-7,15,CASSLPGQGQVEQYF,TGTGCCAGCAGCTTACCCGGGCAGGGGCAGGTCGAGCAGTACTTC
.,.,TRBV9,TRBJ1-1,13,CASSGQGSTEAFF,TGTGCCAGCAGCGGCCAGGGTTCGACTGAAGCTTTCTTT
.,TRBD2,TRBV7-9,TRBJ2-5,17,CASSLGLAGGSGETQYF,TGTGCCAGCAGCTTGGGACTAGCGGGAGGGTCTGGAGAGACCCAGTACTTC
.,TRBD1,TRBV29-1,TRBJ2-2,15,CSVEVAGTATGELFF,TGCAGCGTTGAAGTCGCCGGGACAGCAACCGGGGAGCTGTTTTTT
.,TRBD1,TRBV7-6,TRBJ2-6,20,CASSLEKYRGSSSGANVLTF,TGTGCCAGCAGCTTAGAAAAATACAGGGGATCCAGCTCTGGGGCCAACGTCCTGACTTTC
once,TRBD1,TRBV5-1,TRBJ1-4,14,CASSLGQGVEKLFF,TGCGCCAGCAGTCTGGGACAGGGTGTTGAAAAACTGTTTTTT
.,TRBD2,TRBV7-8,TRBJ2-5,18,CASSLLRFGGAGEETQYF,TGTGCCAGCAGCTTACTCCGATTCGGGGGGGCCGGGGAAGAGACCCAGTACTTC
.,TRBD1,TRBV9,TRBJ1-5,14,CASSAGQVNQPQHF,TGTGCCAGCAGCGCCGGACAGGTCAATCAGCCCCAGCATTTT
.,.,TRBV5-5,TRBJ2-5,14,CASSSPQEQETQYF,TGTGCCAGCAGCTCACCTCAGGAACAAGAGACCCAGTACTTC
.,TRBD1,TRBV10-3,TRBJ1-5,15,CAISDSDRGHQPQHF,TGTGCCATCAGTGATTCGGACAGGGGGCATCAGCCCCAGCATTTT
.,.,TRBV5-8,TRBJ1-5,17,CASSLKVGAESNQPQHF,TGTGCCAGCAGCTTGAAGGTGGGGGCGGAATCCAATCAGCCCCAGCATTTT
once,.,TRBV27,TRBJ2-7,15,CASRQKVRVSYEQYF,TGTGCCAGCAGACAAAAGGTACGGGTCTCCTACGAGCAGTACTTC
.,.,TRBV7-6,TRBJ1-4,15,CASSLFGGTNEKLFF,TGTGCCAGCAGCTTATTCGGGGGTACTAATGAAAAACTGTTTTTT
.,.,TRBV19,TRBJ2-1,11,CASKYGNEQFF,TGTGCCAGTAAATACGGCAATGAGCAGTTCTTC
.,.,TRBV15,TRBJ2-1,16,CATSRDSGRSYNEQFF,TGTGCCACCAGCAGAGATAGCGGCCGCTCCTACAATGAGCAGTTCTTC
.,.,TRBV5-1,TRBJ1-5,15,CASSPTGQINQPQHF,TGCGCCAGCAGCCCCACAGGACAGATTAATCAGCCCCAGCATTTT
.,TRBD2,TRBV5-5,TRBJ2-7,16,CASSLRRAGGPDEQYF,TGTGCCAGCAGCTTGAGACGGGCGGGGGGGCCCGACGAGCAGTACTTC
.,TRBD1,TRBV7-9,TRBJ2-7,14,CASSRTGVHYEQYF,TGTGCCAGCAGCCGGACAGGCGTACACTACGAGCAGTACTTC
.,TRBD1,TRBV27,TRBJ2-3,16,CASSPNRGFRTDTQYF,TGTGCCAGCAGTCCGAACAGGGGGTTCCGCACAGATACGCAGTATTTT
.,TRBD1,TRBV4-2,TRBJ1-6,17,CASSQDLGTGGGSPLHF,TGTGCCAGCAGCCAAGATTTGGGGACAGGGGGCGGTTCACCCCTCCACTTT
.,.,TRBV28,TRBJ2-7,17,CASSSTTSDRPSNEQYF,TGTGCCAGCAGCTCTACAACCTCGGACAGACCCAGTAATGAGCAGTACTTC
.,.,TRBV7-8,TRBJ1-1,14,CASSLGPGNTEAFF,TGTGCCAGCAGCTTAGGTCCGGGGAACACTGAAGCTTTCTTT
.,TRBD2,TRBV9,TRBJ2-1,15,CASSPRPSGSNEQFF,TGTGCCAGCAGCCCCCGGCCTAGCGGGAGCAATGAGCAGTTCTTC
.,.,TRBV11-2,TRBJ1-2,14,CASSLDPGSYGYTF,TGTGCCAGCAGCTTAGATCCAGGTAGCTATGGCTACACCTTC